The entry below describes one T cell receptor (beta chain). Primers for the PCR totalled 60 Vbeta and 13 Jbeta. TCRdb's table, derived via immunoSEQ multiplex PCR, lists solely in-frame clones and lacks some. The table has 90,000 to 120,000 clones, around 80% seen once. The sample originates from a study of cytomegalovirus exposure and HLA in healthy donors. The CDR3 covers 13 residues. Germline V CDR1 and CDR2: SEHNR, FQNEAQ (reference sequence). The V and J ends lost 5 bases and 1 base respectively, with 8 bases between them. Sequenced material: PBMCs. This chain joins TRBV7-9 and TRBJ1-1, with D uncertain. The sequence was obtained from a woman between 50 and 59 years old in good health and CMV-seropositive. The CDR3 region has the DNA TGTGCCAGCAGCCTCGACACGAACACTGAAGCTTTCTTT. Protein: CASSLDTNTEAFF. The whole variable domain, remainder taken from reference TRBV7-9 and TRBJ1-1, is DTGVSQNPRHKITKRGQNVTFRCDPISEHNRLYWYRQTLGQGPEFLTYFQNEAQLEKSRLLSDRFSAERPKGSFSTLEIQRTEQGDSAMYLCASSLDTNTEAFFGQGTRLTVV.